This T cell receptor beta chain was captured in a study of T cells in Graves' hyperthyroidism and ophthalmopathy. Study-level findings and limits: Most clonotypes expanded in thyroid above 0.001 were likewise present in blood.

Trimming took 11 bases from V and 7 from J; bases not matched to a gene: 9. Germline-derived CDR1 and CDR2 are LGHDT and YNNKEL (reference sequence). The CDR3 has 13 amino acids. In regard to this clonotype: Its antigen remains unknown.

RNA transcripts were the template for amplifying TCR beta CDR3 regions. HTBI primers drove first-round RT-PCR of the TCR CDR3. One entry per CDR3 protein, called by TCRdb with MiXCR from the multiplex PCR reads. The table shows around 350,000 distinct CDR3 sequences, with approximately 13% occurring only once. Uncontrolled infection, other autoimmune disease, pregnancy or lactation disqualified patients from enrolment. The source is a woman younger than 35 with Graves' hyperthyroidism. The chain employs TRBV3-1 and TRBJ2-7, with 12 bases aligning to TRBD1. Source material: blood. CDR3 in amino acids: CAVGGQGAREQYF. Here the CDR3 DNA reads TGTGCCGTGGGGGGACAGGGGGCGCGAGAGCAGTACTTC.